One and the same sample provided the 29 T cell receptor beta chains below, sequenced in a study of regulatory T cells in long-lasting Graves disease. HTBI primers from iRepertoire and Arm-PCR of CDR3 regions yielded the TCR beta libraries. Using its own MiXCR run on the multiplex PCR reads, TCRdb lists one record per CDR3 protein. Counted here are a few hundred thousand distinct CDR3 sequences, about an eighth occurring once; the ten biggest clones make up approximately 17%. Sample time point: newly diagnosed GD, antithyroid drugs for less than 3 months. Scientists built the TCR library using RNA that was extracted from PBMCs. A further study also used this sample, focusing on T cells in Graves' hyperthyroidism and ophthalmopathy.

The sequences come from peripheral blood mononuclear cells (PBMCs), collected at new diagnosis, from a patient treated with antithyroid drugs. Receptors were obtained from a woman under 30 with Graves disease.

This clonotype was found many times. This sequence joins TRBV10-3 and TRBJ1-5; D might be TRBD1 (5 bases). CDR3 length equals 16 residues. With 0 bases removed from V and 2 bases from J, the gap between germline ends came to 11 bases. CDR1 and CDR2 (germline): ENHRY, SYGVKD. CDR3 nucleotide sequence: TGTGCCATCAGTGAGTCTTTGGGGGGAGGCAATCAGCCCCAGCATTTT. It yields the protein CAISESLGGGNQPQHF.

This clonotype showed up just a few times. V and J are TRBV25-1 and TRBJ1-2; D ambiguous. This CDR3 has 12 residues. Trimming took 2 bases from V and 8 from J, leaving 9 bases between them. Per the germline V gene, CDR1 is MGHDK and CDR2 is SYGVNS. The CDR3 DNA sequence: TGTGCCAGCAGTGAAATAACTGGCGGCTACACCTTC. Translation gives CASSEITGGYTF.

In its sample, this clonotype was seen a few times. The chain couples TRBV4-3 to TRBJ2-4, with D perhaps matching TRBD2 (5 bases). CDR1 is LGHNA and CDR2 is YSLEER in the germline V gene. This CDR3 is built from 15 residues. Trimming cost V 1 base and J 0 bases, with 7 bases left between them. CDR3 region: CASSQVRVAKNIQYF. CDR3 in DNA: TGCGCCAGCAGCCAAGTGCGGGTAGCCAAAAACATTCAGTACTTC.

This clonotype occurred many times. This sequence joins TRBV28 and TRBJ2-1; 7 nucleotides line up with TRBD1. The CDR3 consists of 15 residues. The J segment lost 2 bases and the V segment lost 5 bases, leaving 6 bases of the junction unmatched. Germline V lookup: CDR1 MDHEN, CDR2 SYDVKM. CDR3 nucleotides: TGTGCCAGCAGTGTACAGGGGCGAGCCTACAATGAGCAGTTCTTC. It is translated as CASSVQGRAYNEQFF.

This clonotype showed up many times. The gene calls are TRBV27 and TRBJ1-4; possibly TRBD1 for D (6 bases). The CDR3 has 14 residues. Germline V gives CDR1 MNHEY, CDR2 SMNVEV (reference sequence). The V end lost 8 bases, the J end lost 8 bases, and 18 bases lay between the germline ends. The CDR3 DNA reads as TGTGCCAGCTTAGGGGGAGAGACCGGCGAAAAACTGTTTTTT. Translating it yields CASLGGETGEKLFF. The full variable domain, in which reference TRBV27 and TRBJ1-4 provide the parts outside the CDR3, is EAQVTQNPRYLITVTGKKLTVTCSQNMNHEYMSWYRQDPGLGLRQIYYSMNVEVTDKGDVPEGYKVSRKEKRNFPLILESPSPNQTSLYFCASLGGETGEKLFFGSGTQLSVL.

This clonotype was recorded at least ten times. The chain joins TRBV24-1 to TRBJ1-5; 7 positions match TRBD1. Per the germline V gene, CDR1 is KGHDR and CDR2 is SFDVKD. The J segment lost 4 bases and the V segment lost 4 bases, leaving 3 bases of the junction unmatched. The CDR3 consists of 14 residues. CDR3 sequence (DNA): TGTGCCACCAGTGAAGGGGGCACGAATCAGCCCCAGCATTTT. It encodes CATSEGGTNQPQHF.

Ten or more counts support this clonotype. The gene calls are TRBV4-3 and TRBJ2-7; D gene ambiguous. The CDR3 has 16 residues. V lost 2 bases to trimming and J lost 0 bases, with 14 bases between them. Germline loops: CDR1 LGHNA, CDR2 YSLEER. CDR3 sequence: CASSQTTHQYSYEQYF. The CDR3 coding sequence is TGCGCCAGCAGCCAAACCACCCACCAATACTCCTACGAGCAGTACTTC.

Only a few counts were recorded for this clonotype. Possible read error: a much larger clone is one base away. The chain uses TRBV24-1 and TRBJ1-5, with D unresolved. CDR1 KGHDR and CDR2 SFDVKD come from the germline V gene. This CDR3 region has 15 residues. The CDR3 loop reads CATSDSTYSNQPRHF. DNA of the CDR3: TGTGCCACCAGTGACAGCACCTATAGCAATCAGCCCCGGCATTTT.

V and J are TRBV6-2 or TRBV6-3 and TRBJ2-7; D remains unclear. This CDR3 is 14 amino acids long. The V and J ends lost 5 bases and 1 base respectively, with 12 bases between them. Germline loops: CDR1 MNHEY, CDR2 SVGEGT. Written as DNA, the CDR3 is TGTGCCAGCAGTGAAGTCGTCATATCCTACGAGCAGTACGTC. It encodes CASSEVVISYEQYV.

This clonotype appeared many times. This chain connects TRBV7-9 to TRBJ2-1; D is ambiguous. Germline CDR1 reads SEHNR; CDR2 reads FQNEAQ (reference sequence). Trimming removed 2 bases at V and 7 bases at J, with 9 bases between. The CDR3 covers 13 residues. This chain's CDR3 is CASSLSSANEQFF. The CDR3 DNA follows: TGTGCCAGCAGCTTAAGCTCCGCGAATGAGCAGTTCTTC.

This clonotype was seen more than once but under ten times. A much larger clone is a single base away; this may be a read error. V usage is TRBV7-9 and J usage is TRBJ2-1; D is undetermined. The CDR3 covers 12 residues. The germline V gene has CDR1 SEHNR and CDR2 FQNEAQ (reference sequence). Written as DNA, the CDR3 is TGTGTCAGCAGTCAATTGCGCAATGAGCAGTTCTTC. Protein sequence: CVSSQLRNEQFF.

This clonotype appeared many times. The chain combines TRBV5-1 with TRBJ1-5; the D is unclear. Deletions cut 0 bases from V and 4 bases from J, with 11 bases between. Looked up from germline, CDR1 is SGHRS and CDR2 is YFSETQ. The CDR3 sequence is 15 residues long. The DNA of the CDR3 is TGCGCCAGCAGCTTGGGGCAGTCGAGGAATCAGCCCCAGCATTTT. Protein sequence: CASSLGQSRNQPQHF.

V is TRBV2 and J is TRBJ1-1, with D possibly matching TRBD1 (6 bases). This CDR3 comprises 13 residues. V lost 6 bases and J 7 bases, leaving 15 bases between the germline ends. Germline V gene data show CDR1 as SNHLY and CDR2 as FYNNEI. This CDR3 is CASRSLLTGEAFF. CDR3 bases: TGTGCCAGCAGATCTTTACTGACAGGTGAAGCTTTCTTT. Based on the CDR3 plus reference TRBV2 and TRBJ1-1, the full variable domain is EPEVTQTPSHQVTQMGQEVILRCVPISNHLYFYWYRQILGQKVEFLVSFYNNEISEKSEIFDDQFSVERPDGSNFTLKIRSTKLEDSAMYFCASRSLLTGEAFFGQGTRLTVV.

This clonotype was detected only a few times. The J gene is TRBJ1-2, the V gene TRBV10-3; D call uncertain. From germline, CDR1 is ENHRY and CDR2 SYGVKD. CDR3 length: 16 amino acids. Trimming took 3 bases from V and 0 from J, leaving 14 bases between them. In nucleotides, the CDR3 is TGTGCCATCAGTGACCTGGGAATGCCCTCTAACTATGGCTACACCTTC. Amino acid sequence: CAISDLGMPSNYGYTF.

This clonotype was recorded at least ten times. The chain has TRBV7-2 and TRBJ1-2; TRBD1 agrees at 8 bases. J lost 5 bases, V lost 1 base, and 3 bases had no gene match. Looked up from germline, CDR1 is SGHTA and CDR2 is FQGNSA. The length of the CDR3 is 14 residues. This chain's CDR3 is CASSLETGVYGYTF. As DNA, the CDR3 is TGTGCCAGCAGCTTAGAGACAGGGGTTTATGGCTACACCTTC.

This clonotype was seen at least ten times. V usage is TRBV5-6 and J usage is TRBJ2-7; 11 bases agree with TRBD2. Losses at the gene ends were 4 bases for V and 0 bases for J; bases not matched to a gene: 6. The CDR3 has 16 residues. CDR1 is SGHDT, CDR2 YYEEEE, per germline. CDR3 in DNA: TGTGCCAGCAGCCTTCGACTAGCGGGATTCTCCTACGAGCAGTACTTC. This sequence encodes CASSLRLAGFSYEQYF.

This clonotype has ten or more counts. This chain links TRBV6-2 or TRBV6-3 with TRBJ1-1; TRBD1 matches 8 bases. In germline, CDR1 is MNHEY, CDR2 SVGEGT. The CDR3 has 13 amino acids. Unmatched junction bases numbered 9, after V lost 7 bases and J lost 8 bases. The CDR3 sequence: CASKEDRVVEAFF. In DNA, the CDR3 is TGTGCCAGCAAGGAGGACAGGGTAGTAGAAGCTTTCTTT.

The sample holds many counts of this clonotype. This chain connects TRBV28 to TRBJ2-1; 9 bases fit TRBD2. Germline V gives CDR1 MDHEN, CDR2 SYDVKM. The trim removed 2 bases at V and 7 bases at J, leaving 21 bases unmatched. The length of the CDR3 is 20 residues. This CDR3 reads CASSLLTGTAHSGRRNEQFF. CDR3 DNA sequence: TGTGCCAGCAGTTTACTCACAGGGACTGCCCATAGCGGGAGAAGGAATGAGCAGTTCTTC.

The gene calls are TRBV4-1 and TRBJ2-2; D might be TRBD2 (7 bases). There are 15 residues in the CDR3. The germline gives CDR1 MGHRA, CDR2 YSYEKL. Trimming removed 0 bases from V and 6 bases from J, with 11 bases in between. The CDR3 is CASSQDSGGAGELFF. CDR3 DNA: TGCGCCAGCAGCCAAGACTCGGGGGGCGCCGGGGAGCTGTTTTTT.

With regard to this clonotype: A far larger clone is just one base off, so this is likely a read error. The gene calls are TRBV6-9 and TRBJ2-2, with 12 bases lining up with TRBD2. Germline assignment: CDR1 MNHGY and CDR2 SVAAGI. J was trimmed by 7 bases and V by 3 bases; bases with no gene match: 18. This CDR3 is built from 20 residues. The CDR3 is CASSYGRQRTSGTTNGELFF. DNA for the CDR3: TGTGCCAGCAGTTACGGTCGTCAAAGGACTAGCGGGACGACGAACGGGGAGCTGTTTTTT.

This clonotype was counted only a few times. The V call is TRBV10-3, the J call TRBJ1-5; the D is unclear. The germline gives CDR1 ENHRY, CDR2 SYGVKD. The CDR3 loop spans 15 amino acids. V was clipped by 3 bases and J by 5 bases, with 14 bases between them. The chain's CDR3 is CAISEWDLGYQPQHF. In nucleotides, the CDR3 is TGTGCCATCAGTGAATGGGATTTGGGGTATCAGCCCCAGCATTTT.

This clonotype came up many times. The chain employs TRBV30 and TRBJ2-3; D possibly corresponds to TRBD1 (5 bases). The germline V gene encodes CDR1 GTSNPN and CDR2 SVGIG (reference sequence). This CDR3 is 15 amino acids long. V gave up 1 base and J gave up 0 bases, with 11 bases separating them. In nucleotides, the CDR3 is TGTGCCTGGAGTGAGGACAAAACTAGCACAGATACGCAGTATTTT. Translated: CAWSEDKTSTDTQYF.

Comment on this clonotype: A much larger clonotype is one base distant, so this may be a read error. The V and J genes are TRBV28 and TRBJ2-2, with D possibly being TRBD2 (6 bases). V was cut by 4 bases and J by 7 bases, with 16 bases left in between. The CDR3 spans 15 residues. Germline V CDR1 and CDR2: MDHEN, SYDVKM. The CDR3 here is CASSSILAAIGELFF. The CDR3 DNA reads as TGTGCCAGCAGTTCAATACTAGCCGCGATCGGGGAGCTGTTTTTT.

The rearrangement joins TRBV7-9 to TRBJ2-2, with 10 bases fitting TRBD2. V shed 7 bases and J 2 bases; nucleotides not matched to a gene: 4. The CDR3 is made up of 15 amino acids. The germline V gene has CDR1 SEHNR and CDR2 FQNEAQ (reference sequence). DNA of the CDR3: TGTGCCAGCATTACTAGCGGGACTAACACCGGGGAGCTGTTTTTT. Its protein product is CASITSGTNTGELFF.

This clonotype was seen more than once but under ten times. This chain links TRBV14 with TRBJ2-7; D is perhaps TRBD2 (5 bases). This CDR3 is 15 amino acids long. The ends were cut back, 8 bases at V and 0 bases at J, with 17 bases in the middle. In germline, CDR1 is SGHDN, CDR2 FVKESK. The CDR3 DNA reads TGTGCCAGCTCAGCGGCTGACTACGACTCCTACGAGCAGTACTTC. This gives the protein CASSAADYDSYEQYF.

This clonotype was seen repeatedly, ten times or more. The J gene is TRBJ1-3, the V gene TRBV20-1; 8 positions match TRBD1. CDR1 and CDR2 from the germline V gene are DFQATT and SNEGSKA (reference sequence). This CDR3 has 17 amino acids. V lost 6 bases and J lost 0; bases outside the gene matches: 13. CDR3 sequence: CSAGIDRGPSSGNTIYF. DNA for the CDR3: TGCAGTGCGGGGATCGACAGGGGACCTAGCTCTGGAAACACCATATATTTT.

The table lists this clonotype with many counts. The V gene is TRBV5-1, the J gene TRBJ2-3, with TRBD2 identical over 10 bases. Germline V CDR1 and CDR2: SGHRS, YFSETQ. Trimming cost V 2 bases and J 6 bases; bases outside gene matches: 18. The CDR3 runs to 19 residues. CDR3 protein: CASSLRERGGHENFDTQYF. CDR3 DNA: TGCGCCAGCAGCTTAAGGGAGCGGGGGGGCCACGAGAATTTTGATACGCAGTATTTT.

This clonotype was counted at least ten times. The V call is TRBV30, the J call TRBJ1-1; a weak D match, TRBD1 (5 bases). There are 13 residues in the CDR3. V lost 0 bases, J lost 5 bases, and 10 bases lay in between. The germline V gene encodes CDR1 GTSNPN and CDR2 SVGIG (reference sequence). The CDR3 nucleotides read TGTGCCTGGAGTGTAATGCAGGGAACTGAAGCTTTCTTT. Residues: CAWSVMQGTEAFF.

The chain joins TRBV10-3 to TRBJ2-3, with TRBD1 as a possible D gene (6 bases). Germline V gives CDR1 ENHRY, CDR2 SYGVKD. The CDR3 contains 15 residues. V lost 3 bases and J 3 bases, leaving 13 bases between the germline ends. The CDR3 DNA reads as TGTGCCATCAGTGAACCAGGGGTGGGGACAGATACGCAGTATTTT. Protein: CAISEPGVGTDTQYF.